Sequencing of this TCR beta chain was carried out in a study of cytomegalovirus exposure and HLA in healthy donors. Study details: From HLA-typed donors, an early data release held around 80 million unique TCRs.

Whole-study results and caveats: A later analysis linked a missense DCLRE1C variant to TCR beta V- and J-gene trimming.

Looked up from germline, CDR1 is SGHDN and CDR2 is FVKESK. Between the trimmed V and J ends, which lost 4 bases and 5 bases, there was a span of 18 bases. This CDR3 is built from 15 residues. Primers for the PCR totalled 60 Vbeta and 13 Jbeta. TCRdb's copy holds only in-frame clones and misses some; the assay was immunoSEQ multiplex PCR. In the table there are approximately 100,000 clones, roughly 80% of which are singletons. This clone was counted once. Antigen unknown. The rearrangement links TRBV14 to TRBJ2-7, with D possibly TRBD1 on 6 matching bases. Sequencing input: PBMCs. This TCR came from a female donor in good health and CMV-seronegative. The CDR3 here is CASSLRVGAGNEQYF. CDR3 nucleotide sequence: TGTGCCAGCAGCCTACGCGTGGGGGCCGGGAACGAGCAGTACTTC.